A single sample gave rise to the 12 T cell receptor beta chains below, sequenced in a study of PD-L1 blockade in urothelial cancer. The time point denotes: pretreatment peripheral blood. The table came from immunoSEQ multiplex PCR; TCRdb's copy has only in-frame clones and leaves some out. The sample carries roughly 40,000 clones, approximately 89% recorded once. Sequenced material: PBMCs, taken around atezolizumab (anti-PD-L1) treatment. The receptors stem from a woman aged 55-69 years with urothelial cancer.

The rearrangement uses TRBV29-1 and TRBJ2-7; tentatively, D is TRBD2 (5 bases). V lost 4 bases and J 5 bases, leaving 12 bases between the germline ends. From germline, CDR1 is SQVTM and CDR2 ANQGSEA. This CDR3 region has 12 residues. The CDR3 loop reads CSVVAGIHEQYF. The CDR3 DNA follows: TGCAGCGTTGTCGCCGGGATCCACGAGCAGTACTTC.

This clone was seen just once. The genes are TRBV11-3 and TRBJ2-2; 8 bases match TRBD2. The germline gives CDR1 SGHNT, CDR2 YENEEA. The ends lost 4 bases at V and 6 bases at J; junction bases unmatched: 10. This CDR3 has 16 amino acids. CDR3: CASSSSGTRGAGELFF. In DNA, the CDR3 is TGTGCCAGCAGCTCCTCCGGGACTAGAGGCGCCGGGGAGCTGTTTTTT.

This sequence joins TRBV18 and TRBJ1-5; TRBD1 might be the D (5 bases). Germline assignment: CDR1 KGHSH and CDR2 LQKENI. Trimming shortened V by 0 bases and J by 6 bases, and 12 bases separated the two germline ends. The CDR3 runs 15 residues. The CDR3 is CASSPPGGRVQPQHF. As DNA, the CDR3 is TGTGCCAGCTCACCACCGGGGGGTAGGGTTCAGCCCCAGCATTTT. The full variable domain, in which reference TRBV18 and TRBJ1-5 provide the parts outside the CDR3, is NAGVMQNPRHLVRRRGQEARLRCSPMKGHSHVYWYRQLPEEGLKFMVYLQKENIIDESGMPKERFSAEFPKEGPSILRIQQVVRGDSAAYFCASSPPGGRVQPQHFGDGTRLSIL.

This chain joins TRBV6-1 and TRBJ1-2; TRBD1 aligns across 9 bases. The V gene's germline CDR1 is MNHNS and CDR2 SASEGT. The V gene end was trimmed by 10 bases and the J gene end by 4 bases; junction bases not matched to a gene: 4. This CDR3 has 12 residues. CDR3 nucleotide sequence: TGTGCCACCGGACAGGGGAGCTATGGCTACACCTTC. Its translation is CATGQGSYGYTF.

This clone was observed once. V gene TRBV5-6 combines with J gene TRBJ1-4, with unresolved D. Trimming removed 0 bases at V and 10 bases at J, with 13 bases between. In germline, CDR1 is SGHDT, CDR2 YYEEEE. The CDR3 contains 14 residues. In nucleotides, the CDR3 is TGTGCCAGCAGCTTGGCCTCGGGGTCCCGAAAACTGTTTTTT. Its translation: CASSLASGSRKLFF. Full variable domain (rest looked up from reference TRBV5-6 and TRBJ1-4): DAGVTQSPTHLIKTRGQQVTLRCSPKSGHDTVSWYQQALGQGPQFIFQYYEEEERQRGNFPDRFSGHQFPNYSSELNVNALLLGDSALYLCASSLASGSRKLFFGSGTQLSVL.

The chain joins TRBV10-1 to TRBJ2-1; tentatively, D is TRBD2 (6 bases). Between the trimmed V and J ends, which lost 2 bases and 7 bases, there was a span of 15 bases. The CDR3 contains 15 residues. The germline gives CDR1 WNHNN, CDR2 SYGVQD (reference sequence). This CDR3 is CASSELGSGRNEQFF. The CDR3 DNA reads TGCGCCAGCAGTGAGCTTGGTAGCGGTAGAAATGAGCAGTTCTTC.

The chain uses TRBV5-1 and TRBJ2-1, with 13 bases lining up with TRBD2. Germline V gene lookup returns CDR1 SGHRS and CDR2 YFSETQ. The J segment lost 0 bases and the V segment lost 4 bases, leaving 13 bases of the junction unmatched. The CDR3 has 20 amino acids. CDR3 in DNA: TGCGCCAGCAGCCCAGGACAGGGACTAGCGGGGAGTGGCTCCTACAATGAGCAGTTCTTC. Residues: CASSPGQGLAGSGSYNEQFF.

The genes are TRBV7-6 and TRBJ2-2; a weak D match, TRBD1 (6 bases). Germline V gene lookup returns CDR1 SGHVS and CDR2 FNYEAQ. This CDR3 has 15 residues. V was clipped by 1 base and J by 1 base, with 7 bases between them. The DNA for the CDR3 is TGTGCCAGCAGCTTAGTGACAGGGAACACCGGGGAGCTGTTTTTT. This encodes CASSLVTGNTGELFF.

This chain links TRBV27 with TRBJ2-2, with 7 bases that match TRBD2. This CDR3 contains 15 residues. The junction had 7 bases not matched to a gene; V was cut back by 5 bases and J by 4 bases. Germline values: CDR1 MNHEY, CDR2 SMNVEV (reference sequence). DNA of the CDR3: TGTGCCAGCAGTATCGTTGCGGGAGTCACCGGGGAGCTGTTTTTT. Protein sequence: CASSIVAGVTGELFF.

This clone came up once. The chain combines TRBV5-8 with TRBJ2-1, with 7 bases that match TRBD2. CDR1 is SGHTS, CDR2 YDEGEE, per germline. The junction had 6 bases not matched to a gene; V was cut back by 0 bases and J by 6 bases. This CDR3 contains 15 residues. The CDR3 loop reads CASSLGLAASNEQFF. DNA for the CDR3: TGTGCCAGCAGCTTGGGGCTAGCGGCCTCCAATGAGCAGTTCTTC.

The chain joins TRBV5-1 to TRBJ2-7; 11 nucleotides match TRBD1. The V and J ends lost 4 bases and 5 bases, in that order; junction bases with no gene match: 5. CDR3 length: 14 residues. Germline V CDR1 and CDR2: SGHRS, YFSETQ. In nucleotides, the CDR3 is TGCGCCAGCAGCCGAGGGGACAGGGGGAACGAGCAGTACTTC. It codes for CASSRGDRGNEQYF. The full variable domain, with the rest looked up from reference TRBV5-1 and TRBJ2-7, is KAGVTQTPRYLIKTRGQQVTLSCSPISGHRSVSWYQQTPGQGLQFLFEYFSETQRNKGNFPGRFSGRQFSNSRSEMNVSTLELGDSALYLCASSRGDRGNEQYFGPGTRLTVT.

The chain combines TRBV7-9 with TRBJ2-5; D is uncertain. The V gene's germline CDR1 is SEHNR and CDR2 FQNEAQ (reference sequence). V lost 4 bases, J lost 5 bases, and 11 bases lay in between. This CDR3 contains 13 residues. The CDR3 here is CASSYPLEETQYF. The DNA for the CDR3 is TGTGCCAGCAGCTATCCGTTAGAGGAGACCCAGTACTTC.